This TCR beta chain was observed in a study of shared clonotypes between healthy human individuals. The CDR3 covers 13 residues. The V end was cut by 4 bases, the J end by 9 bases, with 14 bases between. Per germline, CDR1 SGDLS and CDR2 YYNGEE. Data came from immunoSEQ multiplex PCR; TCRdb stores just in-frame clones and leaves some out. The sample includes about 650,000 clones, roughly 96% of them seen just once. CD45RO-negative cells were positively selected for CCR7, leaving out terminally differentiated effector memory CD45RA+ cells. Specimen: naive CD8+ T cells sorted from blood. The chain recombines TRBV9 with TRBJ2-1; maybe TRBD2 (6 bases). This receptor was obtained from a woman aged 25-40 years in good health. In DNA form, the CDR3 reads TGTGCCAGCAGCACAGGACCCGGGGGTGAGCAGTTCTTC. Encoded protein: CASSTGPGGEQFF.